This T cell receptor (beta chain) comes out of a study of blood T cell repertoires in COVID-19. Overall study: From the United States, Italy and Spain came samples of acute and convalescent COVID-19.

On this clone: This CDR3 is also generated by other DNA sequences in the sample.

Germline V CDR1 and CDR2: MDHEN, SYDVKM. This CDR3 spans 16 amino acids. The ends were cut back, 1 base at V and 0 bases at J, with 9 bases in the middle. Data came from immunoSEQ multiplex PCR; TCRdb stores just in-frame clones and leaves some out. The sample has about 480,000 clones; 80% to 90% are singletons. The sequence was obtained from a woman younger than 45 with acute or convalescent COVID-19. Sequenced input: peripheral blood. The chain combines TRBV28 with TRBJ2-2; D is possibly TRBD1 (5 bases). DNA of the CDR3: TGTGCCAGCAGTTTATTGACGACAGCGAACACCGGGGAGCTGTTTTTT. Translating it yields CASSLLTTANTGELFF.